The entry that follows covers one T cell receptor beta chain sequence. What it binds is not known. The CDR3 extends over 20 amino acids. Germline CDR1 reads MGHRA; CDR2 reads YSYEKL. Trimming cost V 0 bases and J 0 bases, with 20 bases left between them. The entry originates in a study of cytomegalovirus exposure and HLA in healthy donors. Notes on the study in general: Researchers reported that a few CMV-associated chains were confirmed in vitro as CMV antigen-specific.

Libraries were prepared by immunoSEQ multiplex PCR; TCRdb keeps only in-frame clonotypes and omits some of them. The data show 300,000 to 350,000 clones, around 90% seen once. This rearrangement joins TRBV4-1 to TRBJ1-4, with TRBD1 as a possible D gene (6 bases). The sequenced sample was PBMCs. This receptor was identified in a man aged 25 to 40 in good health and CMV-seronegative. CDR3 DNA: TGCGCCAGCAGCCAAGATTGGGGAAGAGCAGGGGCCTCAACTAATGAAAAACTGTTTTTT. As protein: CASSQDWGRAGASTNEKLFF.